This T cell receptor (beta chain) was identified in a study of T cell responses to AZD1222 COVID-19 vaccine. Broader study findings: Spike-specific TCR depth and breadth grew after two AZD1222 doses. Donors, mostly white British, included more females; clonal diversity was possibly underestimated.

V was shortened by 5 bases and J by 1 base, with 12 bases between the two germline ends. The CDR3 length is 15 residues. Per the germline V gene, CDR1 is SGHRS and CDR2 is YFSETQ. Profiled with immunoSEQ multiplex PCR; TCRdb holds only in-frame clones, not every one. The top ten clones hold around 3.1% of a sample with 150,000 to 180,000 clones, about 87% of them seen once. This clone was detected once. Its target is unknown. This TCR was sampled from an adult in good health. This material consisted of peripheral blood, taken on day 0 of AZD1222 vaccination. The V call is TRBV5-1, the J call TRBJ1-4; possible D gene TRBD1, 6 bases. As DNA, the CDR3 is TGCGCCAGCAGTACAGGGAGGGGAACTAATGAAAAACTGTTTTTT. As protein: CASSTGRGTNEKLFF.